This TCR beta chain originates from a study of OX40 agonist ivuxolimab in advanced cancers. Study as a whole: Enrolled patients in dose escalation had cancers that were hepatocellular carcinoma, melanoma, renal cell or head and neck cancer. People who had prior anti-PD-1, anti-PD-L1 or anti-CTLA-4 therapy could take part, and about 40% had some. Partial responses were seen in three patients, one with hepatocellular carcinoma and two with cutaneous melanoma.

A note on this clone: The antigen is undetermined. Its ends do not fully match the called genes, so a read error is possible.

The germline gives CDR1 MNHNS, CDR2 SASEGT. The CDR3 length is 12 residues. This table comes from immunoSEQ multiplex PCR, and its TCRdb copy is limited to in-frame clones, with some not included. The sample has 71,000 or so clones, approximately 89% seen once. Study-wide findings and caveats: Expansion of clones was among the lowest in partial responders at 0.1-3.0 mg/kg.

This chain links TRBV6-1 with TRBJ1-2; D unclear. This specimen was CD4+ or CD8+ T cells sorted from blood, taken in a trial of the OX40 agonist ivuxolimab. This TCR was sampled from an adult with an advanced solid tumor such as melanoma, head and neck, liver or kidney cancer. The CDR3 is CASSQANYGYTF. The CDR3 DNA sequence: TGTGCCAGCAGTCAAGCTAACTATGGCTACACCTTC.